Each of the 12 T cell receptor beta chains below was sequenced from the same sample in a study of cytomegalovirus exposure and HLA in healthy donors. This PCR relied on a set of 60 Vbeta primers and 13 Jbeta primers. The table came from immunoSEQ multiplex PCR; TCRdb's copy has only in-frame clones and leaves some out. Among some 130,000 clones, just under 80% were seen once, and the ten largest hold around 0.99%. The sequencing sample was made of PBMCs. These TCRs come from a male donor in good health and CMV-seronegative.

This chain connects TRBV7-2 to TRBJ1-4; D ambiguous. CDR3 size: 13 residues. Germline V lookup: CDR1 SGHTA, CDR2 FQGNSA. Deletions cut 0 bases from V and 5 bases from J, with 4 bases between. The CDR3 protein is CASSLARNEKLFF. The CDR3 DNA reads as TGTGCCAGCAGCTTAGCTCGGAATGAAAAACTGTTTTTT.

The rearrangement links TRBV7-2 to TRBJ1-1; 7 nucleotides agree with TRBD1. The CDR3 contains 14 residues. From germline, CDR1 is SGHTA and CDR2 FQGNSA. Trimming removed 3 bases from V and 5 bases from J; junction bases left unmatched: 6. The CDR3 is CASSLLAGGTEAFF. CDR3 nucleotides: TGTGCCAGCAGCTTGTTGGCAGGGGGGACTGAAGCTTTCTTT.

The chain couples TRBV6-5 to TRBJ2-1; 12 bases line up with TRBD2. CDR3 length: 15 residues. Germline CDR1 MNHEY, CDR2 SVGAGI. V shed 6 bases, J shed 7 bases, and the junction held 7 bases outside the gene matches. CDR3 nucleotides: TGTGCCAGCAGCTCCCTACTAGCGGGGGGTAATGAGCAGTTCTTC. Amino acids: CASSSLLAGGNEQFF.

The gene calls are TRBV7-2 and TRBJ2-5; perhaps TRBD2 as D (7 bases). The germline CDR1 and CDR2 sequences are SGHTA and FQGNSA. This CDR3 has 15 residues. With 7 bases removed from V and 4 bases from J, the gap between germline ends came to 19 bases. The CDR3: CASTDYRGAGETQYF. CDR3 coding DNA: TGTGCCAGCACCGATTACCGGGGGGCCGGAGAGACCCAGTACTTC.

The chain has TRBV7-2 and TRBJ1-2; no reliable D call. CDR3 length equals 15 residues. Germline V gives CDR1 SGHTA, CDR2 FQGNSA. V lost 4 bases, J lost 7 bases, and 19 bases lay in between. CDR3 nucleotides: TGTGCCAGCAGCTATACCATGCGTGGAGGGTCTGGCTACACCTTC. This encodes CASSYTMRGGSGYTF. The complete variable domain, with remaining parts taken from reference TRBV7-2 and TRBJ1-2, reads GAGVSQSPSNKVTEKGKDVELRCDPISGHTALYWYRQSLGQGLEFLIYFQGNSAPDKSGLPSDRFSAERTGGSVSTLTIQRTQQEDSAVYLCASSYTMRGGSGYTFGSGTRLTVV.

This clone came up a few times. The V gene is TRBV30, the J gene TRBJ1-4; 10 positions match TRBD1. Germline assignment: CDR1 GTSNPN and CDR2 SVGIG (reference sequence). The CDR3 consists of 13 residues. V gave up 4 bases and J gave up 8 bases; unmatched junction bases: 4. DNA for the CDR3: TGTGCCTGGAATGGACAGGGGGGAGAAAAACTGTTTTTT. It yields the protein CAWNGQGGEKLFF.

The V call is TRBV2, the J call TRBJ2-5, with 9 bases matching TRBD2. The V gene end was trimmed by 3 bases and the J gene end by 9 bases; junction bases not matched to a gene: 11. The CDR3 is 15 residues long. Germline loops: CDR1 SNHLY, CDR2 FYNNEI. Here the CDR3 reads CASSDGLAGQGAQYF. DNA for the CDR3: TGTGCCAGCAGTGATGGGCTAGCGGGGCAGGGGGCCCAGTACTTC. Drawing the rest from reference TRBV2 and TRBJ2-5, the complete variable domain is EPEVTQTPSHQVTQMGQEVILRCVPISNHLYFYWYRQILGQKVEFLVSFYNNEISEKSEIFDDQFSVERPDGSNFTLKIRSTKLEDSAMYFCASSDGLAGQGAQYFGPGTRLLVL.

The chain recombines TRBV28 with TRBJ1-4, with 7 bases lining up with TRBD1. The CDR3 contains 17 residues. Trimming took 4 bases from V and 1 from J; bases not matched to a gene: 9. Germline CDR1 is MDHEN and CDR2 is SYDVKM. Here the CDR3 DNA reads TGTGCCAGCAGTTCTGGGACAGCTCTGGGAACTAATGAAAAACTGTTTTTT. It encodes CASSSGTALGTNEKLFF.

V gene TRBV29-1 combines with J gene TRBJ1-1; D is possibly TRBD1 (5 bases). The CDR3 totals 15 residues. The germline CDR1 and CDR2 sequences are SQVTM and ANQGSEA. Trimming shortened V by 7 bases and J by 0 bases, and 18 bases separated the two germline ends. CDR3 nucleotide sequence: TGCAGCGGGTCCAGGGTATCCGTTTTGAACACTGAAGCTTTCTTT. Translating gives CSGSRVSVLNTEAFF.

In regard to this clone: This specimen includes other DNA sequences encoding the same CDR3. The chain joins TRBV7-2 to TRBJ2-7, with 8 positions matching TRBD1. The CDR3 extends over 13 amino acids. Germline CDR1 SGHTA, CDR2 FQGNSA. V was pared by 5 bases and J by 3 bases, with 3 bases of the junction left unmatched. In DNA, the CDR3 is TGTGCCAGCAGCCCCGGACAGGGCTACGAGCAGTACTTC. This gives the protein CASSPGQGYEQYF. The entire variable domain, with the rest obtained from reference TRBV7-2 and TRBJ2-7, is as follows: GAGVSQSPSNKVTEKGKDVELRCDPISGHTALYWYRQSLGQGLEFLIYFQGNSAPDKSGLPSDRFSAERTGGSVSTLTIQRTQQEDSAVYLCASSPGQGYEQYFGPGTRLTVT.

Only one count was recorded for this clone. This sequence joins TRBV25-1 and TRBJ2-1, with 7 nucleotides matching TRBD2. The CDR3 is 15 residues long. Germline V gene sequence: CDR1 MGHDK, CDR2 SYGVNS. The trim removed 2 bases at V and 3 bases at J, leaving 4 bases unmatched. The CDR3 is CASSELADNYNEQFF. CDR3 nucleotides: TGTGCCAGCAGTGAACTAGCGGATAACTACAATGAGCAGTTCTTC.

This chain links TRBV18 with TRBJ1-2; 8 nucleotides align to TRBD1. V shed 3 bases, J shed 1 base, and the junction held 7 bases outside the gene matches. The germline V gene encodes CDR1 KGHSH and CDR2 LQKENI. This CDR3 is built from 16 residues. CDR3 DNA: TGTGCCAGCTCACCGTCGGCAGGGGGCATTAACTATGGCTACACCTTC. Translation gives CASSPSAGGINYGYTF.